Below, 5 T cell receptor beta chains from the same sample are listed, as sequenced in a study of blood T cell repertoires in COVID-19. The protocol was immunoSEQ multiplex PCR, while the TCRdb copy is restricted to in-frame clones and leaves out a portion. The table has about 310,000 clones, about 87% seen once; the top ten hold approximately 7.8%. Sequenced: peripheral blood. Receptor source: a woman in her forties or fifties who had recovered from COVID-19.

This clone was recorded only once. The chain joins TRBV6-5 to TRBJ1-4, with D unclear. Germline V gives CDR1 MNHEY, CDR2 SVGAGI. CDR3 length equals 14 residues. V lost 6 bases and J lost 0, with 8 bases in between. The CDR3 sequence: CASSRFSTNEKLFF. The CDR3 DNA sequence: TGTGCCAGCAGCAGGTTTTCAACTAATGAAAAACTGTTTTTT.

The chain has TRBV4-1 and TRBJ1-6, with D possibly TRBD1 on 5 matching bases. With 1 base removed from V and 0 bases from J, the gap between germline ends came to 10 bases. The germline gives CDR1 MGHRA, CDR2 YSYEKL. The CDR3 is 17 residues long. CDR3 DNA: TGCGCCAGCAGCCAAGGGACACCGAGCTCCTATAATTCACCCCTCCACTTT. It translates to CASSQGTPSSYNSPLHF.

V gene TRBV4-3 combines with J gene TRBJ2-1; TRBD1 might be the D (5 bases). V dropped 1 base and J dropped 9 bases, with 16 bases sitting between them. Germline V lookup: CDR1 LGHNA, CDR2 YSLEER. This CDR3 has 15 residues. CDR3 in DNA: TGCGCCAGCAGCCAAGGGACACATTTAAGTCCTGAGCAGTTCTTC. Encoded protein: CASSQGTHLSPEQFF.

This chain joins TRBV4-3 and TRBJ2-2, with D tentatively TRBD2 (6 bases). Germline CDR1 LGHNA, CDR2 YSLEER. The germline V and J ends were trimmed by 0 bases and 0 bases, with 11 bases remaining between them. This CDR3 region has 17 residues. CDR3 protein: CASSQEAGGANTGELFF. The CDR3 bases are TGCGCCAGCAGCCAAGAAGCTGGAGGGGCGAACACCGGGGAGCTGTTTTTT.

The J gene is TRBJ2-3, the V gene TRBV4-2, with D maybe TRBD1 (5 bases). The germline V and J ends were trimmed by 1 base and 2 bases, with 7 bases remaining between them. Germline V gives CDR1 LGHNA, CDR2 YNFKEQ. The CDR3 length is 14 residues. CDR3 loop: CASSQVTVTDTQYF. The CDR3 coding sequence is TGTGCCAGCAGCCAAGTGACAGTCACAGATACGCAGTATTTT.